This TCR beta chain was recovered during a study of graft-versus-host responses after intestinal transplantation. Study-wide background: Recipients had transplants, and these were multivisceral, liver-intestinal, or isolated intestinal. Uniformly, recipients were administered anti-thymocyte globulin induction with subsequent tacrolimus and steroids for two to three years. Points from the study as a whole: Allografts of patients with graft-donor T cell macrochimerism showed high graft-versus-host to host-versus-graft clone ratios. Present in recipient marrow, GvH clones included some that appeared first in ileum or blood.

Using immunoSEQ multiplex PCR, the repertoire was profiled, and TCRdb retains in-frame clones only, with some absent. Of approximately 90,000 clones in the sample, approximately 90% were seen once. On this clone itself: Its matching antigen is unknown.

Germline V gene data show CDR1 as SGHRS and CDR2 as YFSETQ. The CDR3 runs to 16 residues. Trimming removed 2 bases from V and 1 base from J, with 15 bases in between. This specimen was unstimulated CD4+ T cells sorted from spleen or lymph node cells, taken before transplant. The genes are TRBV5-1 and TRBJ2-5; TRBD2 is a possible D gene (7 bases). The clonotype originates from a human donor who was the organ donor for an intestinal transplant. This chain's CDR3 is CASSLGGSSGQETQYF. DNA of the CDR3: TGCGCCAGCAGCTTAGGGGGGTCTAGCGGCCAAGAGACCCAGTACTTC.